These T cell receptor beta chains were read from a single sample in a study of beta chain features in type 1 diabetes. Using immunoSEQ multiplex PCR, the repertoire was profiled, and TCRdb retains in-frame clones only, with some absent. The profile shows almost 350,000 clones, around 9.7% of them singletons. Sequencing was performed on central memory CD4+ T cells from blood. The receptors here all came from a man in his thirties or forties with type 1 diabetes. CDR3s include the opening cysteine and the closing phenylalanine or tryptophan. A D gene is named only where the DNA matches it firmly. Clone size is shown for a subset of rows, as once, few, many or a class of expanded clone.

clone size	V gene	D gene	J gene	CDR3 DNA	CDR3 protein
few	TRBV19	.	TRBJ2-2	TGTGCCAGTAGTTTCCGGGTCCACCGGTCAGCGGGGGAGCTGTTTTTT	CASSFRVHRSAGELFF
.	TRBV19	.	TRBJ1-5	TGTGCCAGTACTCTCAGCCGGGGGGCGGCTCAGCCCCAGCATTTT	CASTLSRGAAQPQHF
few	TRBV29-1	TRBD1	TRBJ1-1	TGCAGCGCCTCCGGGACAGGGGATTACACTGAAGCTTTCTTT	CSASGTGDYTEAFF
few	TRBV23-1	.	TRBJ1-3	TGCGCCAGCAGTCACCTAGGACCGTACTCTGGAAACACCATATATTTT	CASSHLGPYSGNTIYF
few	TRBV9	.	TRBJ1-1	TGTGCCAGCAGCCCCGACGGCCTTAACACTGAAGCTTTCTTT	CASSPDGLNTEAFF
few	TRBV7-2	TRBD1	TRBJ2-1	TGTGCCAGCAGCTTTAGGGACAGCAATGAGCAGTTCTTC	CASSFRDSNEQFF
many	TRBV28	.	TRBJ2-7	TGTGCCAGCAGTACAGCTACGGCTCTCTACGAGCAGTACTTC	CASSTATALYEQYF
few	TRBV5-1	.	TRBJ2-2	TGCGCCAGCAGCTTCCAGCCCGCGAACACCGGGGAGCTGTTTTTT	CASSFQPANTGELFF
.	TRBV5-6	.	TRBJ1-2	TGTGCCAGCACCCATACGAGGGGGAACTATGGCTACACCTTC	CASTHTRGNYGYTF
many	TRBV4-3	.	TRBJ2-7	TGCGCCAGCAGCCAAGATCGAAGTACCTACGAGCAGTACTTC	CASSQDRSTYEQYF
once	TRBV11-2	TRBD1	TRBJ2-1	TGTGCCAGCAGCAATAACAGGGGTGAGCAGTTCTTC	CASSNNRGEQFF
few	TRBV9	TRBD1	TRBJ2-3	TGTGCCAGCGGACAGGGGACGCAGTATTTT	CASGQGTQYF
many	TRBV20-1	TRBD2	TRBJ2-1	TGCAGTGCGTTACGCGGGGGGGCCTATTTCTTC	CSALRGGAYFF
.	TRBV6-6	.	TRBJ2-7	TGTGCCAGCAGTGGGGCTAGCAGGGGCTCCTACGAGCAGTACTTC	CASSGASRGSYEQYF
.	TRBV19	.	TRBJ1-1	TGTGCCAGGGTGCCTCTGAGCACTGAAGCTTTCTTT	CARVPLSTEAFF
.	TRBV2	TRBD1	TRBJ1-2	TGTGCCAGCAGTTCGGACAGGGGAAGGGGCTACACCTTC	CASSSDRGRGYTF
few	TRBV2	.	TRBJ2-7	TGTGCCAGCAGTTTACAGAGTACCTCCTACGAGCAGTACTTC	CASSLQSTSYEQYF
few	TRBV28	.	TRBJ2-7	TGTGCCAGCAGTTTAGTCCACGGCGGGTTTACCTACGAGCAGTACTTC	CASSLVHGGFTYEQYF
.	TRBV6-6	.	TRBJ2-3	TGTGCCAGCAGTTATGATCAGGCGTTAGCAGATACGCAGTATTTT	CASSYDQALADTQYF
few	TRBV6-1	.	TRBJ1-2	TGTGCCAGCAGTGAAGGGAGTCCCTATGGCTACACCTTC	CASSEGSPYGYTF
many	TRBV7-9	.	TRBJ1-2	TGTGCCAGCAGCCCGACGAGAGGGGTGCACGGCTACACCTTC	CASSPTRGVHGYTF
few	TRBV2	TRBD2	TRBJ2-1	TGTGCCAGCAGTGAGGTTACTAGCGGGGCTTCCAATGAGCAGTTCTTC	CASSEVTSGASNEQFF
many	TRBV10-3	.	TRBJ1-1	TGTGCCGGAAAAGGGCTCAGGAGCACTGAAGCTTTCTTT	CAGKGLRSTEAFF
few	TRBV18	.	TRBJ1-4	TGTGCCAGCGGAACAGGGTTTAATGAAAAACTGTTTTTT	CASGTGFNEKLFF
few	TRBV10-3	TRBD2	TRBJ2-5	TGTGCCATCGGACGGGGGGGCGAGGAGACCCAGTACTTC	CAIGRGGEETQYF
many	TRBV13	.	TRBJ1-1	TGTGCCAGCAGCTTAGTAAGTGCTCTCAGGACAGCGAACACTGAAGCTTTCTTT	CASSLVSALRTANTEAFF
.	TRBV28	.	TRBJ1-6	TGTGCCAGCAGTTTGGAGGGGGGGGCGCATTTGGCCCTCCACTTT	CASSLEGGAHLALHF
few	TRBV7-2	.	TRBJ2-1	TGTGCCAGCAGCTTAGTAGGCAATGAGCAGTTCTTC	CASSLVGNEQFF
few	TRBV7-2	.	TRBJ2-3	TGTGCCAGCAGCTTACGAGGGGGGGCGGAAGATACGCAGTATTTT	CASSLRGGAEDTQYF
.	TRBV5-4	.	TRBJ1-1	TGTGCCAGCAGCTTGAGGGCAGTTGGGTGGGCTTTCTTT	CASSLRAVGWAFF
few	TRBV6-1	TRBD1	TRBJ2-5	TGTGCCAGCAGGAGACAGGGGGGGATAGAGACCCAGTACTTC	CASRRQGGIETQYF
.	TRBV6-1	.	TRBJ2-2	TGTGCCAGCAGTGCACAGGGTGGTACCGGGGAGCTGTTTTTT	CASSAQGGTGELFF
.	TRBV2	.	TRBJ2-5	TGTGCCAGCAGTGATGGATCAAGGGGGGTAAAAGAGACCCAGTACTTC	CASSDGSRGVKETQYF
.	TRBV7-9	TRBD2	TRBJ2-5	TGTGCCAGCAGCTTGACTAGCGGGGCCGAGACCCAGTACTTC	CASSLTSGAETQYF
few	TRBV11-2	TRBD2	TRBJ2-3	TGTGCCAGCGGGGAGGGGTCAGATACGCAGTATTTT	CASGEGSDTQYF
few	TRBV19	.	TRBJ1-3	TGTGCCAGTACGCGCCACCTTGGAAACACCATATATTTT	CASTRHLGNTIYF
few	TRBV27	TRBD2	TRBJ2-5	TGTGCCAGCAGTTTAAGCGGGGGGGCGGGGAAGACCCAGTACTTC	CASSLSGGAGKTQYF